There are many counts of the clone carrying this T cell receptor beta chain. Its antigen remains unknown. V was cut by 5 bases and J by 0 bases, with 11 bases left in between. The CDR3 is made up of 15 amino acids. The germline CDR1 and CDR2 sequences are MNHEY and SMNVEV (reference sequence). Cells stained for CD3, CD4, CD8, CD45RA, CD27 and viability were sorted into four CD45RA/CD27 subsets. The data derive from a study of naive and memory T cell subsets. Whole-study findings and limits: Possibly reflecting memory cells re-expressing CD45RA, a few larger clonotypes occurred in naive repertoires, especially CD8. Activation and differentiation may alter RNA-based TCR counts.

Both TRBC1 and TRBC2 were covered by a beta constant-region primer of two equimolar oligonucleotides. Nested alpha and beta constant-region primers with the SP2 primer drove four PCR rounds on ligated cDNA. An oligonucleotide with the SP2 primer and a 12-nucleotide UMI was ligated to the cDNA 3' end. MiXCR, applied by TCRdb to the UMI-ligation and nested PCR reads, yields one record per CDR3 protein. The table records over 110,000 distinct CDR3 sequences, about 20% of them present only once. This chain uses TRBV27 with TRBJ2-1, with D uncertain. Sequencing was performed on naive CD8+ T cells from blood. The source of this sequence is a human donor in good health. CDR3 nucleotide sequence: TGTGCCAGCAGTGTACAGTTGGGCTCCTACAATGAGCAGTTCTTC. Its protein product is CASSVQLGSYNEQFF.